The 28 T cell receptor beta chains given below trace back to one sample, sequenced in a study of control samples from healthy donors and cancer patients. Repertoires were generated with immunoSEQ multiplex PCR, while TCRdb's copy carries only in-frame clones and drops some. Here the sample spans 160,000 or so clones, approximately 93% being singletons. The sequenced material came from blood. The receptors here all came from a man aged 50 to 59 in good health.

This clone came up a few times. The chain uses TRBV9 and TRBJ1-2, with TRBD1 identical over 7 bases. The CDR3 is made up of 15 amino acids. V was pared by 4 bases and J by 4 bases, with 10 bases of the junction left unmatched. Per germline, CDR1 SGDLS and CDR2 YYNGEE. The CDR3 coding sequence is TGTGCCAGCAGCCTCCGATCCCGGGACAGCTATGGCTACACCTTC. Translation: CASSLRSRDSYGYTF.

The chain carries TRBV7-6 and TRBJ2-5, with D tentatively TRBD1 (6 bases). This CDR3 region has 16 residues. The germline V and J ends were trimmed by 2 bases and 2 bases, with 15 bases remaining between them. CDR1 SGHVS and CDR2 FNYEAQ come from the germline V gene. CDR3 loop: CASSLFSGQGQETQYF. The CDR3 DNA sequence: TGTGCCAGCAGCTTATTCTCGGGGCAGGGGCAAGAGACCCAGTACTTC.

V and J are TRBV9 and TRBJ2-7; TRBD2 is a possible D gene (5 bases). The CDR3 consists of 15 residues. Germline V gene lookup returns CDR1 SGDLS and CDR2 YYNGEE. V lost 1 base to trimming and J lost 3 bases, with 14 bases between them. CDR3: CASSVTGLAIYEQYF. CDR3 nucleotides: TGTGCCAGCAGCGTAACGGGGTTAGCGATCTACGAGCAGTACTTC.

The J gene is TRBJ2-5, the V gene TRBV15; unclear D gene. The V gene's germline CDR1 is LNHNV and CDR2 YYDKDF (reference sequence). This CDR3 spans 12 amino acids. V dropped 5 bases and J dropped 5 bases, with 9 bases sitting between them. Written as DNA, the CDR3 is TGTGCCACCAGCCGCCCCCCTGAGACCCAGTACTTC. Translated: CATSRPPETQYF.

The chain carries TRBV5-1 and TRBJ2-6; 9 nucleotides align to TRBD2. The germline gives CDR1 SGHRS, CDR2 YFSETQ. The CDR3 loop spans 17 amino acids. J lost 4 bases, V lost 3 bases, and 8 bases had no gene match. Written as DNA, the CDR3 is TGCGCCAGCAGCTCAATTGCGGGAGGGACGGGGGCCAACGTCCTGACTTTC. Protein sequence: CASSSIAGGTGANVLTF. The full variable domain, rest sourced from reference TRBV5-1 and TRBJ2-6, is KAGVTQTPRYLIKTRGQQVTLSCSPISGHRSVSWYQQTPGQGLQFLFEYFSETQRNKGNFPGRFSGRQFSNSRSEMNVSTLELGDSALYLCASSSIAGGTGANVLTFGAGSRLTVL.

This clone showed up just once. Other nucleotide sequences in the sample specify the same CDR3. The chain joins TRBV19 to TRBJ2-1, with TRBD2 matching over 8 bases. Germline CDR1 LNHDA, CDR2 SQIVND (reference sequence). V lost 3 bases and J lost 0; bases outside the gene matches: 1. The CDR3 runs to 15 residues. CDR3 sequence (DNA): TGTGCCAGTAGTATCAGCGGGAGCTCCTACAATGAGCAGTTCTTC. Residues: CASSISGSSYNEQFF.

This rearrangement joins TRBV10-3 to TRBJ2-7; D possibly uses TRBD1 or TRBD2 (5 bases each). V lost 2 bases and J lost 5, with 16 bases in between. Germline lookup yields CDR1 ENHRY and CDR2 SYGVKD. The CDR3 runs to 15 residues. CDR3 in amino acids: CAISERGENANEQYF. The DNA of the CDR3 is TGTGCCATCAGTGAGAGGGGAGAAAACGCTAACGAGCAGTACTTC.

This chain links TRBV6-5 with TRBJ2-7, with 10 bases aligning to TRBD1. This CDR3 is 14 amino acids long. With V trimmed by 7 bases and J by 4 bases, 7 bases remained unmatched. CDR1 and CDR2 from the germline V gene are MNHEY and SVGAGI. The chain's CDR3 is CASTPDRGLYEQYF. CDR3 in DNA: TGTGCCAGCACTCCCGACAGGGGGCTATACGAGCAGTACTTC.

Details on this clone: Other DNA sequences from this sample encode an identical CDR3 as well. The J gene is TRBJ1-6, the V gene TRBV27, with no clear D. V lost 4 bases to trimming and J lost 10 bases, with 23 bases between them. Germline CDR1 MNHEY, CDR2 SMNVEV (reference sequence). The CDR3 runs to 17 residues. In nucleotides, the CDR3 is TGTGCCAGCAGTTCGGTCCCCGGCAGGCCAAAGGACTCACCCCTCCACTTT. It yields the protein CASSSVPGRPKDSPLHF.

The chain has TRBV3-1 (or the pseudogene TRBV3-2) and TRBJ1-4; a possible D gene is TRBD1 (5 bases). CDR3 length: 17 amino acids. Germline V gene data show CDR1 as LGHDT and CDR2 as YNNKEL (reference sequence). Deletions cut 1 base from V and 4 bases from J, with 16 bases between. The CDR3 loop is CASSQGLGTTGNEKLFF. Here the CDR3 DNA reads TGTGCCAGCAGCCAAGGGTTAGGGACGACGGGTAATGAAAAACTGTTTTTT.

V gene TRBV18 combines with J gene TRBJ1-6; 7 nucleotides align to TRBD1. The junction had 5 bases not matched to a gene; V was cut back by 4 bases and J by 5 bases. CDR1 KGHSH and CDR2 LQKENI come from the germline V gene. This CDR3 spans 15 amino acids. Here the CDR3 reads CASSLQGGNNSPLHF. DNA for the CDR3: TGTGCCAGCTCACTCCAGGGGGGGAATAATTCACCCCTCCACTTT.

The chain links TRBV12-3 or TRBV12-4 to TRBJ1-5; D is unclear. The length of the CDR3 is 13 residues. V was cut by 4 bases and J by 7 bases, with 11 bases left in between. Here the CDR3 DNA reads TGTGCCAGCAGTTACGTGGTCGAGCAGCCCCAGCATTTT. This translates into CASSYVVEQPQHF.

The chain has TRBV7-3 and TRBJ1-1; D is perhaps TRBD1 (6 bases). Germline lookup yields CDR1 SGHTA and CDR2 FQGTGA. The CDR3 loop spans 13 amino acids. V lost 3 bases, J lost 4 bases, and 9 bases lay in between. CDR3: CASSFGGGTEAFF. The CDR3 nucleotides read TGTGCCAGCAGCTTTGGGGGCGGCACTGAAGCTTTCTTT.

The V call is TRBV9, the J call TRBJ2-5; 8 bases agree with TRBD2. The CDR3 is 17 amino acids. CDR1 SGDLS and CDR2 YYNGEE come from the germline V gene. Trimming at V came to 0 bases and at J to 2 bases, leaving 9 bases not matched to a gene. CDR3 nucleotide sequence: TGTGCCAGCAGCGTAGCCCCCCCCACTAGCGGTCAAGAGACCCAGTACTTC. Its translation is CASSVAPPTSGQETQYF.

The chain employs TRBV29-1 and TRBJ1-3; D is unresolved. The CDR3 loop spans 14 amino acids. CDR1 and CDR2 from the germline V gene are SQVTM and ANQGSEA. V lost 5 bases and J 2 bases, leaving 13 bases between the germline ends. The CDR3 bases are TGCAGCGTTATGTCCGGCGACCCTGGAAACACCATATATTTT. The encoded protein is CSVMSGDPGNTIYF.

This chain joins TRBV7-9 and TRBJ2-5, with 7 bases lining up with TRBD2. From germline, CDR1 is SEHNR and CDR2 FQNEAQ (reference sequence). The V gene end was trimmed by 1 base and the J gene end by 4 bases; junction bases not matched to a gene: 3. The CDR3 loop spans 14 amino acids. CDR3 in amino acids: CASSLVGEGETQYF. The CDR3 DNA reads as TGTGCCAGCAGCTTAGTCGGGGAGGGAGAGACCCAGTACTTC. Based on the CDR3 plus reference TRBV7-9 and TRBJ2-5, the full variable domain is DTGVSQNPRHKITKRGQNVTFRCDPISEHNRLYWYRQTLGQGPEFLTYFQNEAQLEKSRLLSDRFSAERPKGSFSTLEIQRTEQGDSAMYLCASSLVGEGETQYFGPGTRLLVL.

This clone was recorded only once. The chain recombines TRBV28 with TRBJ1-4; D gene ambiguous. Per germline, CDR1 MDHEN and CDR2 SYDVKM. The CDR3 sequence is 14 residues long. Trimming left V 2 bases short and J 11 bases short, with 15 bases between. The CDR3 nucleotides are TGTGCCAGCAGTTTAGGGAGGGCGGGTGCGAAACTGTTTTTT. It specifies CASSLGRAGAKLFF.

With regard to this clone: This sample includes further DNA sequences coding for the same CDR3. The chain links TRBV3-1 (or the pseudogene TRBV3-2) to TRBJ1-2; tentatively, D is TRBD1 (6 bases). This CDR3 spans 15 amino acids. CDR1 is LGHDT, CDR2 YNNKEL, per germline (reference sequence). The V gene lost 1 base and the J gene lost 0 bases, with 9 bases spanning the gap. The CDR3 sequence is CASSQGRTANYGYTF. Written as DNA, the CDR3 is TGTGCCAGCAGCCAAGGGAGGACAGCTAACTATGGCTACACCTTC.

V gene TRBV3-1 (or the pseudogene TRBV3-2) combines with J gene TRBJ2-4; the D gene is possibly TRBD1 (5 bases). CDR1 is LGHDT, CDR2 YNNKEL, per germline (reference sequence). This CDR3 is 16 amino acids long. V was pared by 1 base and J by 8 bases, with 18 bases between. The CDR3 region has the DNA TGTGCCAGCAGCCAAGTTGTGCAGGGTGCGAGTGACATTCAGTACTTC. This codes for CASSQVVQGASDIQYF.

DNA of the CDR3: TGTGCCAGCAGGGGACTCACTAGCACAGATACGCAGTATTTT. This encodes CASRGLTSTDTQYF. The rearrangement joins TRBV25-1 to TRBJ2-3, with D perhaps TRBD2 (6 bases). The V gene's germline CDR1 is MGHDK and CDR2 SYGVNS. This CDR3 is 14 amino acids long. V lost 6 bases and J lost 0, with 10 bases in between.

The J gene is TRBJ2-7, the V gene TRBV5-1; D may be TRBD1 (5 bases). V shed 4 bases and J shed 0 bases, with 20 bases lying between them. Germline V CDR1 and CDR2: SGHRS, YFSETQ. The CDR3 contains 17 residues. The DNA for the CDR3 is TGCGCCAGCAGCGGAGCGTTAGACAGTTTAACCTCCTACGAGCAGTACTTC. It encodes CASSGALDSLTSYEQYF. The whole variable domain, remainder taken from reference TRBV5-1 and TRBJ2-7, is KAGVTQTPRYLIKTRGQQVTLSCSPISGHRSVSWYQQTPGQGLQFLFEYFSETQRNKGNFPGRFSGRQFSNSRSEMNVSTLELGDSALYLCASSGALDSLTSYEQYFGPGTRLTVT.

The sample holds a few counts of this clone. This chain uses TRBV18 with TRBJ2-2; D unclear. The V gene's germline CDR1 is KGHSH and CDR2 LQKENI. V was pared by 2 bases and J by 5 bases, with 6 bases between. CDR3 length: 13 amino acids. The CDR3, as DNA: TGTGCCAGCTCACCAAAGTCTACCGGGGAGCTGTTTTTT. Its translation: CASSPKSTGELFF.

The chain joins TRBV6-5 to TRBJ2-7; 9 bases are shared with TRBD1. Looked up from germline, CDR1 is MNHEY and CDR2 is SVGAGI. The length of the CDR3 is 15 residues. Trimming took 0 bases from V and 2 from J; bases not matched to a gene: 2. The CDR3 DNA is TGTGCCAGCAGTTACTCGAGGGACAGGGCCTACGAGCAGTACTTC. This translates into CASSYSRDRAYEQYF.

CDR3 amino acids: CASSLSQGDTQYF. The CDR3 coding sequence is TGTGCCAGCAGCCTATCGCAGGGCGATACGCAGTATTTT. The chain combines TRBV11-1 with TRBJ2-3, with D possibly matching TRBD1 (5 bases). V lost 5 bases and J 6 bases, leaving 12 bases between the germline ends. Germline-derived CDR1 and CDR2 are SGHAT and FQDESV (reference sequence). CDR3 length: 13 amino acids.

This clone showed up just once. The rearrangement joins TRBV10-3 to TRBJ1-1; D is uncertain. Germline-derived CDR1 and CDR2 are ENHRY and SYGVKD. The germline V and J ends were trimmed by 2 bases and 1 base, with 11 bases remaining between them. The CDR3 is 15 amino acids. The CDR3, as DNA: TGTGCCATCAGTGAGCCCGGACCTCCGAACACTGAAGCTTTCTTT. This gives the protein CAISEPGPPNTEAFF.

The chain couples TRBV2 to TRBJ1-5; D may be TRBD1 (6 bases). This CDR3 has 14 amino acids. From germline, CDR1 is SNHLY and CDR2 FYNNEI. V lost 6 bases and J lost 4, with 13 bases in between. CDR3 nucleotides: TGTGCCAGCAGATTGGACAGCCATAATCAGCCCCAGCATTTT. This translates into CASRLDSHNQPQHF.

This chain connects TRBV29-1 to TRBJ2-1, with TRBD2 as a possible D gene (6 bases). The germline V gene has CDR1 SQVTM and CDR2 ANQGSEA. This CDR3 contains 15 residues. V lost 2 bases and J 5 bases, leaving 16 bases between the germline ends. CDR3: CSVESGQKGHNEQFF. CDR3 DNA: TGCAGCGTTGAAAGCGGGCAGAAGGGCCACAATGAGCAGTTCTTC.

V and J are TRBV30 and TRBJ1-2; D is perhaps TRBD1 (6 bases). The CDR3 is 13 amino acids. CDR1 and CDR2 (germline): GTSNPN, SVGIG (reference sequence). V shed 6 bases and J shed 6 bases, with 17 bases lying between them. CDR3 sequence: CACAAVRGNGYTF. CDR3 coding DNA: TGTGCCTGCGCCGCCGTGAGGGGGAATGGCTACACCTTC.